This TCR beta chain was sequenced for a study of shared clonotypes between healthy human individuals. On the study more broadly: With ages of 18 to 49, the donors were two women and a few men. Overall study findings and caveats: Shared across several donors were about 4.8% of the naive CD4 clonotypes.

Concerning this clone: Antigen unknown.

The CDR3 is 14 amino acids. Trimming took off 3 bases at V and 11 bases at J, with 17 bases between the two ends. In germline, CDR1 is SNHLY, CDR2 FYNNEI. Original processing notes: There were no quality scores in the junction-only immunoSEQ sequences, so filtering differed. The protocol was immunoSEQ multiplex PCR, while the TCRdb copy is restricted to in-frame clones and leaves out a portion. From that table come the V and J calls and clone size; the DNA was used to work out D and trimming. The sample includes 1.6 million or so clones, roughly 96% of them seen just once. The source material was naive CD4+ T cells sorted from blood. This sample's subset: CD45RA+ positively selected. The sequence was obtained from a man aged 25 to 40 in good health. The V gene is TRBV2, the J gene TRBJ2-1, with D perhaps given as TRBD1 or TRBD2 (6 bases each). CDR3 residues: CASSEVDRTTQQFF. DNA of the CDR3: TGTGCCAGCAGTGAGGTAGACAGGACTACTCAGCAGTTCTTC.